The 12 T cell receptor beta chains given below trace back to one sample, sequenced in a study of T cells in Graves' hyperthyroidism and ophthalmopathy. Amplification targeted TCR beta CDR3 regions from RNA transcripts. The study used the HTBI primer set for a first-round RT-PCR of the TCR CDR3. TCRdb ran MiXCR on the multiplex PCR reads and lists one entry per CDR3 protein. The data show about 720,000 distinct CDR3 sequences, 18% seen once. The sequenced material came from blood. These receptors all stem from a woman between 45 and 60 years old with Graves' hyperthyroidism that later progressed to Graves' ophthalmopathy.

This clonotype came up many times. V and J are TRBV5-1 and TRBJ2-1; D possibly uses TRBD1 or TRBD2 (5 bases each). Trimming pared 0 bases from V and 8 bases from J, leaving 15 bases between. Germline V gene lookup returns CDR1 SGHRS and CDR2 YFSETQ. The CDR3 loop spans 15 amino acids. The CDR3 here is CASSLAGLGLDEQFF. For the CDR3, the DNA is TGCGCCAGCAGCTTGGCCGGACTGGGGCTGGATGAGCAGTTCTTC.

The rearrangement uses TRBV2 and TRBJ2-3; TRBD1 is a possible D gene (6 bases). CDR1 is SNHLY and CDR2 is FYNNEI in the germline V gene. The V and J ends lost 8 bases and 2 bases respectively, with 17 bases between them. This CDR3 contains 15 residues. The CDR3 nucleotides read TGTGCCAGCCGACGGTTAGGGGGTATCACAGATACGCAGTATTTT. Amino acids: CASRRLGGITDTQYF.

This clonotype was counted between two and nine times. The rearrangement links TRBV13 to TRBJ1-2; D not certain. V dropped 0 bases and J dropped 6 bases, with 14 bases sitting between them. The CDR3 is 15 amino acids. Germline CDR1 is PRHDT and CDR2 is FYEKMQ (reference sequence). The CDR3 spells CASSLGLVSGNGYTF. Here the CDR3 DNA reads TGTGCCAGCAGCTTAGGCCTGGTATCTGGGAATGGCTACACCTTC.

The CDR3 is CASSFLGTGGHGYTF. The CDR3 coding sequence is TGTGCCAGCAGCTTCCTCGGGACAGGTGGCCATGGCTACACCTTC. This chain joins TRBV5-4 and TRBJ1-2, with 8 bases fitting TRBD1. The V and J ends lost 2 bases and 6 bases, in that order; junction bases with no gene match: 9. Germline CDR1 is SGHNT and CDR2 is YYREEE (reference sequence). CDR3 length equals 15 residues.

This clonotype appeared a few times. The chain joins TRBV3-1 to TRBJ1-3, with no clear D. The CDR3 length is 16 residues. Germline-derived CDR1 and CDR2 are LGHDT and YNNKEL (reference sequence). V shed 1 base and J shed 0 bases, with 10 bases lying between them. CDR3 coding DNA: TGTGCCAGCAGCCAAGCAGGCGCTTACTCTGGAAACACCATATATTTT. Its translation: CASSQAGAYSGNTIYF. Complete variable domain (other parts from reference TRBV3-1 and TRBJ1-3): DTAVSQTPKYLVTQMGNDKSIKCEQNLGHDTMYWYKQDSKKFLKIMFSYNNKELIINETVPNRFSPKSPDKAHLNLHINSLELGDSAVYFCASSQAGAYSGNTIYFGEGSWLTVV.

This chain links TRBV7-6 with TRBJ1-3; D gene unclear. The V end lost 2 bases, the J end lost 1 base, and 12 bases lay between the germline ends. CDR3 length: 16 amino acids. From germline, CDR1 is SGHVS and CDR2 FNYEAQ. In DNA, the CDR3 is TGTGCCAGCAGCTTAATGGGAAGACTGTCTGGAAACACCATATATTTT. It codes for CASSLMGRLSGNTIYF.

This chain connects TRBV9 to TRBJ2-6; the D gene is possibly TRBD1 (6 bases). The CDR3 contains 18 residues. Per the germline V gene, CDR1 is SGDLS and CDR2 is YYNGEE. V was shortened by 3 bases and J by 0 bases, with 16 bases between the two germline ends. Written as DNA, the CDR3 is TGTGCCAGCAGCGCCCAGAGGGACATACTCTCTGGGGCCAACGTCCTGACTTTC. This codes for CASSAQRDILSGANVLTF.

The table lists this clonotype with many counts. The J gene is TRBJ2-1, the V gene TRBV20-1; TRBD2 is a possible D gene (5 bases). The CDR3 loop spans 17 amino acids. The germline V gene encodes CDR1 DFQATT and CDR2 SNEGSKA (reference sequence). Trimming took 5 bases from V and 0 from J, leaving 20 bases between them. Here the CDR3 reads CSASRPGMGSSYNEQFF. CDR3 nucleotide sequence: TGCAGTGCTTCCCGCCCGGGTATGGGGAGCTCCTACAATGAGCAGTTCTTC.

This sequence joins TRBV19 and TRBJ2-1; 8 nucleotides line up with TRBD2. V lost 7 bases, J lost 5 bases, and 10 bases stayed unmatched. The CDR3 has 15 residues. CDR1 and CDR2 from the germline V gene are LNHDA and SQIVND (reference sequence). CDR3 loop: CASTAGRGVDNEQFF. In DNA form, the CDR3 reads TGTGCCAGTACCGCCGGGAGGGGGGTCGACAATGAGCAGTTCTTC.

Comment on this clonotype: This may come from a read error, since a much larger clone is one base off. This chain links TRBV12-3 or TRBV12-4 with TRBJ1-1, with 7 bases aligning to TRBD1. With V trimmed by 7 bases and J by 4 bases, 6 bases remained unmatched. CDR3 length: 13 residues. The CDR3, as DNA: TGTGCCAGCAAGAAACAGGGGAGCACTGAAGCTTTCTTT. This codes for CASKKQGSTEAFF.

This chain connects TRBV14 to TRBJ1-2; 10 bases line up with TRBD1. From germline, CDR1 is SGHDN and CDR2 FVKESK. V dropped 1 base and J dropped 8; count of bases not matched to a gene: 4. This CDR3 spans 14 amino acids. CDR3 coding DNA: TGTGCCAGCAGCCAAGCCCGGACAGGGGGAGGCTACACCTTC. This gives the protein CASSQARTGGGYTF.

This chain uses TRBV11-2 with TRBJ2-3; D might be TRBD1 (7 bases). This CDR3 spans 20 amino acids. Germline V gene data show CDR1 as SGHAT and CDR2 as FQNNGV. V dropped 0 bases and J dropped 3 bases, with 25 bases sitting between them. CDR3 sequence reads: CASSLEKILPEGAITDTQYF. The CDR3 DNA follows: TGTGCCAGCAGCTTAGAAAAGATCCTCCCGGAGGGGGCGATTACAGATACGCAGTATTTT.